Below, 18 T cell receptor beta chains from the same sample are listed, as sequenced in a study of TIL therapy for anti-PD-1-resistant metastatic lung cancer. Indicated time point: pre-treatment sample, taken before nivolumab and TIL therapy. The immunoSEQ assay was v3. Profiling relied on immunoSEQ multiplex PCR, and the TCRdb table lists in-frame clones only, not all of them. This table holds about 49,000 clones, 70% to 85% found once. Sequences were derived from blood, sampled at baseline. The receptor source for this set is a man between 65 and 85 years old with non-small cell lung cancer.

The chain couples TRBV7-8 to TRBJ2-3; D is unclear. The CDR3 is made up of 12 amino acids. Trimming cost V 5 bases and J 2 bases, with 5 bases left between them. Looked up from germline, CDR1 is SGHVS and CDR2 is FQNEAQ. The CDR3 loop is CASSRHTDTQYF. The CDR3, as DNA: TGTGCCAGCAGCAGACACACAGATACGCAGTATTTT. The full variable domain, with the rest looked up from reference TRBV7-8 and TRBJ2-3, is GAGVSQSPRYKVAKRGQDVALRCDPISGHVSLFWYQQALGQGPEFLTYFQNEAQLDKSGLPSDRFFAERPEGSVSTLKIQRTQQEDSAVYLCASSRHTDTQYFGPGTRLTVL.

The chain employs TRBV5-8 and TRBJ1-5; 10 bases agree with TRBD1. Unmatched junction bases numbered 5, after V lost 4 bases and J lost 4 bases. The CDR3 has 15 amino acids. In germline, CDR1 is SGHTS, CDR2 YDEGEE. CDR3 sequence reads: CASSLWTGGNQPQHF. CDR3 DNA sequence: TGTGCCAGCAGCCTTTGGACAGGGGGGAATCAGCCCCAGCATTTT.

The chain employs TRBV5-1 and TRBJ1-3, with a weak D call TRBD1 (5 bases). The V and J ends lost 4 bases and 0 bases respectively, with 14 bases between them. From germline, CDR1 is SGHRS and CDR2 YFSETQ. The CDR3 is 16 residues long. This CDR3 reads CASSDAGANSGNTIYF. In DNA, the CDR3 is TGCGCCAGCAGCGATGCCGGGGCCAACTCTGGAAACACCATATATTTT.

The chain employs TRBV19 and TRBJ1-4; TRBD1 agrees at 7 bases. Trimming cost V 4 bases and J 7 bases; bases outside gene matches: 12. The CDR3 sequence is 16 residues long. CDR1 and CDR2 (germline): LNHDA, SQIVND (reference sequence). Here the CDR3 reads CASSKGTALGSEKLFF. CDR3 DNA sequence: TGTGCCAGTAGTAAAGGGACAGCCCTCGGAAGTGAAAAACTGTTTTTT.

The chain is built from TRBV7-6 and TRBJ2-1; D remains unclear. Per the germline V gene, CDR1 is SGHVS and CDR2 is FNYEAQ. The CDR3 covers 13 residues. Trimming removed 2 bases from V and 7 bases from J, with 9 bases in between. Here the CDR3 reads CASSLTGSNEQFF. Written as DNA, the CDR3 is TGTGCCAGCAGCTTAACTGGTTCTAATGAGCAGTTCTTC. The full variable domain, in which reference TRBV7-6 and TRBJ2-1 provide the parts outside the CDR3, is GAGVSQSPRYKVTKRGQDVALRCDPISGHVSLYWYRQALGQGPEFLTYFNYEAQQDKSGLPNDRFSAERPEGSISTLTIQRTEQRDSAMYRCASSLTGSNEQFFGPGTRLTVL.

DNA of the CDR3: TGTGCCAGCAGTGCCGCGGGACACCGTTCCTACAATGAGCAGTTCTTC. Its protein product is CASSAAGHRSYNEQFF. The rearrangement links TRBV6-1 to TRBJ2-1, with D possibly being TRBD1 or TRBD2 (6 bases each). CDR1 is MNHNS and CDR2 is SASEGT in the germline V gene. The CDR3 loop spans 16 amino acids. V lost 4 bases and J lost 1, with 14 bases in between.

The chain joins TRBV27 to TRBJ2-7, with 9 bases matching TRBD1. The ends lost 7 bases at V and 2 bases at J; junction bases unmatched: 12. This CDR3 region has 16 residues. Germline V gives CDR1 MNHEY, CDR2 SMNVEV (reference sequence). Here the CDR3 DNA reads TGTGCCAGCACCAAAAGAACAGGGGGCGCAGCCTACGAGCAGTACTTC. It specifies CASTKRTGGAAYEQYF.

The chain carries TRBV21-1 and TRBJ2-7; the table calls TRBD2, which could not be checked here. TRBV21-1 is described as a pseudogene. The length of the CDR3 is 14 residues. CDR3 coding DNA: TGTGCCAGCAGGAACTGCGGGAGTACTTACGAGCAGTACTTC. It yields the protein CASRNCGSTYEQYF.

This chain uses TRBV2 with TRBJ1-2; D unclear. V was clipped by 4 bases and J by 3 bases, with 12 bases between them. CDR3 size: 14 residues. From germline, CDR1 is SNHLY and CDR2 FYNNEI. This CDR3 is CASSVDGSDYGYTF. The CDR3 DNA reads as TGTGCCAGCAGTGTTGACGGGTCGGACTATGGCTACACCTTC.

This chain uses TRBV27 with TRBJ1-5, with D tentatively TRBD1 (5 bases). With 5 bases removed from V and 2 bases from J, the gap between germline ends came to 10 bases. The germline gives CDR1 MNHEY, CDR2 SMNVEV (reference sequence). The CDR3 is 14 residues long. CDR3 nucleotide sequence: TGTGCCAGCAGTGGTCAGGGTGGCAATCAGCCCCAGCATTTT. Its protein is CASSGQGGNQPQHF.

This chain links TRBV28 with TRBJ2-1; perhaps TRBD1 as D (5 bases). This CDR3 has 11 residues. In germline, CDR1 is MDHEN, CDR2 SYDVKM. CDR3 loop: CVRSSGMKRFF. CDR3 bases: TGTGTTCGATCTTCAGGGATGAAGAGGTTCTTC.

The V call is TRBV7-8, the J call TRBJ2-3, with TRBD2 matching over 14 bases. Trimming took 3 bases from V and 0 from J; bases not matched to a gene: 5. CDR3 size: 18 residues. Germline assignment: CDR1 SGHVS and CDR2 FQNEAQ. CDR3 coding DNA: TGTGCCAGCAGCTTCCCGACTAGCGGGAGGGCTAGCACAGATACGCAGTATTTT. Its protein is CASSFPTSGRASTDTQYF.

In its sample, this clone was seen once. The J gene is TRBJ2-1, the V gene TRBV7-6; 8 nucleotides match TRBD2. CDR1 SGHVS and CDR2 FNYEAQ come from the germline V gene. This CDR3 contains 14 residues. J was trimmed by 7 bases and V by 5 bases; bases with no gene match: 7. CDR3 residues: CASSPRSGRNEQFF. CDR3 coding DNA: TGTGCCAGCAGCCCCAGGAGCGGGAGAAATGAGCAGTTCTTC.

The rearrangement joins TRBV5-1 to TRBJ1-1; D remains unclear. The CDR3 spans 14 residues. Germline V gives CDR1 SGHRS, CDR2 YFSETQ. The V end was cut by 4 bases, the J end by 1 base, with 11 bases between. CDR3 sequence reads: CASSRSAPNTEAFF. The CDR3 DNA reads TGCGCCAGCAGCAGGAGCGCCCCGAACACTGAAGCTTTCTTT.

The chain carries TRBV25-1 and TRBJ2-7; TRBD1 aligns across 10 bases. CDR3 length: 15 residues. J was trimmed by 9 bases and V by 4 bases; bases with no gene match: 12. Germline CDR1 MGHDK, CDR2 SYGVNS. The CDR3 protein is CASSGDRGLNHGQYF. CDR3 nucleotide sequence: TGTGCCAGCAGTGGCGACAGGGGGCTCAATCACGGGCAGTACTTC.

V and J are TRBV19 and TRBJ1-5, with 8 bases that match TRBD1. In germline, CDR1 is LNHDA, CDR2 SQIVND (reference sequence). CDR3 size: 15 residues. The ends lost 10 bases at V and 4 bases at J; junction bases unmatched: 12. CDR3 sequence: CATLDRTGLNQPQHF. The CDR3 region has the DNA TGTGCCACCTTGGACAGGACAGGGCTGAATCAGCCCCAGCATTTT.

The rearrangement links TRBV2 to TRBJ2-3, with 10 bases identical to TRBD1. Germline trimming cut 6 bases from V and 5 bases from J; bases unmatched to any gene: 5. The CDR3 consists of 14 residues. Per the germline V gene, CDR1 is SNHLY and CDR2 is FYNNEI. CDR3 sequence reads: CASSERDRGDTQYF. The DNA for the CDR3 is TGTGCCAGCAGCGAGAGGGACAGGGGAGATACGCAGTATTTT.

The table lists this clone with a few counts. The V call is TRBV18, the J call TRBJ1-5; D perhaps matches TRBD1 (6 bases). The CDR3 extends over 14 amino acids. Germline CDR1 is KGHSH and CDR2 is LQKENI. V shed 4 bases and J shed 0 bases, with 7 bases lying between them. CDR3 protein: CASSQGHSNQPQHF. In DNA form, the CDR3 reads TGTGCCAGCTCACAGGGACATAGCAATCAGCCCCAGCATTTT.